This TCR beta chain was identified in a study of cytomegalovirus exposure and HLA in healthy donors. Overall study context: Around 80 million unique TCR sequences came from HLA-typed donors in an early release.

This clone was seen more than once but under ten times. The CDR3 contains 15 residues. Per germline, CDR1 SGHVS and CDR2 FNYEAQ. V was shortened by 3 bases and J by 0 bases, with 10 bases between the two germline ends. PCR amplification relied on 60 Vbeta primers (plus 13 Jbeta primers). Measured with immunoSEQ multiplex PCR; TCRdb has only the in-frame clones, and not every one. The table includes about 120,000 clones, 80% to 90% detected once. Source material: PBMCs. The V gene is TRBV7-6, the J gene TRBJ2-3; D gene unclear. This TCR was recovered from a man aged 40-49 years in good health and CMV-seronegative. CDR3 coding DNA: TGTGCCAGCAGCTTGGAGACCCCTAGCACAGATACGCAGTATTTT. It specifies CASSLETPSTDTQYF.